A single sample is the source of the 20 T cell receptor beta chains below, sequenced in a study of T-cell reconstitution after alpha-beta-depleted transplantation in children. These receptors' antigens are unknown. Preparing the TCRbeta library involved the use of unique molecular identifiers. TCRdb itself ran the PCR reads through MiXCR, one entry per CDR3 protein. The sample carries around 270,000 distinct CDR3 sequences, nearly 8% recorded once. Whole-study results and caveats: When one year had passed after transplant, most T-cell counts and diversity came from newly produced T cells.

The sample consisted of peripheral blood, taken 360 days after TCRalphabeta/CD19-depleted stem cell transplant. The origin of the receptors is a female patient between 2 and 10 years old who had a stem cell transplant for Fanconi anemia, so the T cells may come from the graft donor.

This clonotype appeared many times. The chain recombines TRBV21-1 with TRBJ2-5; the table names TRBD2, a call not compared with the DNA. TRBV21-1 is given as a pseudogene. The CDR3 extends over 16 amino acids. The CDR3, as DNA: TGTGCCAGCAGCAAAGCGCCTAGCGGGGACCAAGAGACCCAGTACTTC. This translates into CASSKAPSGDQETQYF.

The J gene is TRBJ1-4, the V gene TRBV6-5; D ambiguous. The V end was cut by 1 base, the J end by 5 bases, with 8 bases between. The CDR3 has 14 residues. Germline values: CDR1 MNHEY, CDR2 SVGAGI. CDR3 sequence: CASSYFLGNEKLFF. As DNA, the CDR3 is TGTGCCAGCAGTTACTTCCTCGGGAATGAAAAACTGTTTTTT.

This clonotype was recorded at least ten times. CDR3 in amino acids: CSARDDGSGNTIYF. Here the CDR3 DNA reads TGCAGTGCTAGAGATGACGGCTCTGGAAACACCATATATTTT. This chain connects TRBV20-1 to TRBJ1-3; D gene ambiguous. V was clipped by 0 bases and J by 0 bases, with 6 bases between them. The germline gives CDR1 DFQATT, CDR2 SNEGSKA (reference sequence). The CDR3 is 14 amino acids.

The V call is TRBV6-1, the J call TRBJ1-3; D is ambiguous. The CDR3 runs to 13 residues. V was pared by 6 bases and J by 8 bases, with 14 bases between. The germline V gene has CDR1 MNHNS and CDR2 SASEGT. The CDR3 coding sequence is TGTGCCAGCAGCCTAAGCTTGTTAGACACCATATATTTT. This encodes CASSLSLLDTIYF.

There are many counts of this clonotype. The chain's CDR3 is CASSLEGRGYTF. The CDR3 DNA reads TGTGCCAGCAGTTTAGAGGGACGCGGCTACACCTTC. The chain is built from TRBV28 and TRBJ1-2; tentatively, D is TRBD1 (5 bases). Per germline, CDR1 MDHEN and CDR2 SYDVKM. This CDR3 comprises 12 residues. V lost 2 bases and J 8 bases, leaving 9 bases between the germline ends.

This clonotype was seen ten or more times. V gene TRBV4-2 combines with J gene TRBJ1-1; no clear D gene. Germline V gene sequence: CDR1 LGHNA, CDR2 YNFKEQ. The CDR3 sequence is 13 residues long. With 0 bases removed from V and 5 bases from J, the gap between germline ends came to 7 bases. CDR3 sequence (DNA): TGTGCCAGCAGCCAAGAGTCGTGGACTGAAGCTTTCTTT. This gives the protein CASSQESWTEAFF.

This clonotype was detected ten times or more. V and J are TRBV12-3 or TRBV12-4 and TRBJ2-1; TRBD2 aligns across 9 bases. V gave up 6 bases and J gave up 8 bases; unmatched junction bases: 2. This CDR3 comprises 12 residues. CDR3 sequence: CASRREGDEQFF. CDR3 nucleotides: TGTGCCAGCAGGCGGGAGGGTGATGAGCAGTTCTTC.

This chain uses TRBV14 with TRBJ2-3; D gene ambiguous. Trimming removed 1 base at V and 2 bases at J, with 13 bases between. In germline, CDR1 is SGHDN, CDR2 FVKESK. This CDR3 is 16 amino acids long. This CDR3 is CASSQASAGYTDTQYF. As DNA, the CDR3 is TGTGCCAGCAGCCAAGCCTCGGCAGGATACACAGATACGCAGTATTTT.

This clonotype has at least ten counts. V gene TRBV4-2 combines with J gene TRBJ2-3; TRBD2 agrees at 10 bases. Germline CDR1 reads LGHNA; CDR2 reads YNFKEQ. The CDR3 contains 16 residues. V lost 3 bases to trimming and J lost 2 bases; unmatched junction nucleotides: 5. CDR3 nucleotides: TGTGCCAGCAGCCATTTAGCGGGAGGATTCACAGATACGCAGTATTTT. Translating it yields CASSHLAGGFTDTQYF.

This clonotype was recorded at least ten times. The chain combines TRBV10-3 with TRBJ2-3; 8 bases match TRBD2. This CDR3 spans 15 amino acids. The V segment lost 2 bases and the J segment 6 bases; nucleotides outside the gene matches: 7. The germline gives CDR1 ENHRY, CDR2 SYGVKD. The CDR3 protein is CAISETVVAGDTQYF. As DNA, the CDR3 is TGTGCCATCAGTGAGACGGTGGTAGCGGGGGATACGCAGTATTTT.

This clonotype was seen at least ten times. The chain recombines TRBV7-6 with TRBJ2-3, with 11 bases that match TRBD2. The V gene's germline CDR1 is SGHVS and CDR2 FNYEAQ. The CDR3 is 17 residues long. Germline trimming cut 1 base from V and 3 bases from J; bases unmatched to any gene: 6. Written as DNA, the CDR3 is TGTGCCAGCAGCTTAGTAGTAGCGGGAGGGAGAACAGATACGCAGTATTTT. Amino acid sequence: CASSLVVAGGRTDTQYF.

This clonotype came up many times. The CDR3 region is CASTQGSGELFF. CDR3 DNA sequence: TGTGCCAGCACCCAGGGCTCCGGGGAGCTGTTTTTT. The rearrangement links TRBV6-2 or TRBV6-3 to TRBJ2-2; possible D gene TRBD1, 5 bases. CDR3 length equals 12 residues. Germline-derived CDR1 and CDR2 are MNHEY and SVGEGT. Trimming stripped 7 bases from V and 6 bases from J, with 9 bases between.

This clonotype was recorded a few times. J is TRBJ1-5 and V is TRBV27, with 7 bases fitting TRBD1. The V gene end was trimmed by 10 bases and the J gene end by 0 bases; junction bases not matched to a gene: 3. The CDR3 has 13 residues. Germline CDR1 reads MNHEY; CDR2 reads SMNVEV (reference sequence). In DNA form, the CDR3 reads TGTGCCATCGGACAGGATAGCAATCAGCCCCAGCATTTT. Amino acids: CAIGQDSNQPQHF.

This clonotype appeared a few times. This rearrangement joins TRBV6-2 or TRBV6-3 to TRBJ2-7; D perhaps matches TRBD1 (6 bases). This CDR3 has 12 residues. Per germline, CDR1 MNHEY and CDR2 SVGEGT. The V gene lost 6 bases and the J gene lost 1 base, with 7 bases spanning the gap. This CDR3 is CASRQGSYEQYV. DNA of the CDR3: TGTGCCAGCAGGCAGGGGTCCTACGAGCAGTACGTC.

This clonotype was counted at least ten times. The rearrangement joins TRBV11-2 to TRBJ2-5; 7 nucleotides match TRBD1. Germline V lookup: CDR1 SGHAT, CDR2 FQNNGV. This CDR3 is built from 15 residues. With V trimmed by 5 bases and J by 2 bases, 8 bases remained unmatched. The CDR3 sequence: CASSQPMTGQETQYF. CDR3 coding DNA: TGTGCCAGCAGCCAGCCTATGACAGGGCAAGAGACCCAGTACTTC.

This clonotype was detected ten times or more. The rearrangement links TRBV29-1 to TRBJ2-1; TRBD1 agrees at 8 bases. This CDR3 is 14 amino acids long. With 7 bases clipped from V and 7 bases from J, the junction kept 12 bases outside the gene matches. From germline, CDR1 is SQVTM and CDR2 ANQGSEA. The DNA for the CDR3 is TGCAGCGGGGGGGAGTACGGGACAGGTAATGAGCAGTTCTTC. It is translated as CSGGEYGTGNEQFF.

This clonotype was picked up many times. V usage is TRBV7-6 and J usage is TRBJ2-7, with 10 bases lining up with TRBD1. The length of the CDR3 is 14 residues. V shed 6 bases, J shed 2 bases, and the junction held 4 bases outside the gene matches. Germline V CDR1 and CDR2: SGHVS, FNYEAQ. CDR3 DNA sequence: TGTGCCAGCAGGGGGACAGGGGACCCCTACGAGCAGTACTTC. Residues: CASRGTGDPYEQYF.

This clonotype was counted a few times. This chain connects TRBV10-3 to TRBJ2-5, with TRBD2 as a possible D gene (5 bases). This CDR3 is built from 13 residues. The germline V and J ends were trimmed by 6 bases and 4 bases, with 12 bases remaining between them. The V gene's germline CDR1 is ENHRY and CDR2 SYGVKD. CDR3 in amino acids: CAISGDQGETQYF. The CDR3 nucleotides read TGTGCCATCAGCGGGGATCAAGGAGAGACCCAGTACTTC.

This clonotype was detected a few times. The V gene is TRBV18, the J gene TRBJ1-2; 9 bases map to TRBD1. Germline loops: CDR1 KGHSH, CDR2 LQKENI. J was trimmed by 9 bases and V by 3 bases; bases with no gene match: 11. This CDR3 region has 15 residues. Written as DNA, the CDR3 is TGTGCCAGCTCACCGCCGTTAGGAGGACAGGGGCGCTACACCTTC. This codes for CASSPPLGGQGRYTF.

This clonotype was counted a few times. The chain uses TRBV10-3 and TRBJ2-7; either TRBD1 or TRBD2 may fit D (5 bases each). Germline V gene sequence: CDR1 ENHRY, CDR2 SYGVKD. The CDR3 has 15 amino acids. V lost 3 bases and J 2 bases, leaving 14 bases between the germline ends. The CDR3 loop reads CAISDRDPGAYEQYF. The CDR3 DNA reads as TGTGCCATCAGTGACCGGGACCCCGGCGCCTACGAGCAGTACTTC.